Given below is one T cell receptor (beta chain) in context. Antigen specificity is unknown. Noted time point: pre-treatment sample, taken before nivolumab and TIL therapy. This entry is derived from a study of TIL therapy for anti-PD-1-resistant metastatic lung cancer. Study-level information: Median tumor PD-L1 proportion score was about 5.9%.

V dropped 2 bases and J dropped 3; count of bases not matched to a gene: 4. Germline V CDR1 and CDR2: PRHDT, FYEKMQ (reference sequence). CDR3 length: 15 amino acids. The libraries were made with immunoSEQ v3. Clones were sequenced by immunoSEQ multiplex PCR, and TCRdb holds only the in-frame ones, with some missing. The profile shows about 60,000 clones, roughly two thirds of them singletons. Study-level results: TIL clonotype persistence in blood showed no apparent association with response.

The receptor was derived from a person aged 25-79 years with non-small cell lung cancer. The sequences come from blood, collected at baseline. V usage is TRBV13 and J usage is TRBJ2-5; 9 nucleotides align to TRBD2. As DNA, the CDR3 is TGTGCCAGCAGCTTATCTCTAGCGGGGAAAGAGACCCAGTACTTC. This encodes CASSLSLAGKETQYF. The whole variable domain, remainder taken from reference TRBV13 and TRBJ2-5, is AAGVIQSPRHLIKEKRETATLKCYPIPRHDTVYWYQQGPGQDPQFLISFYEKMQSDKGSIPDRFSAQQFSDYHSELNMSSLELGDSALYFCASSLSLAGKETQYFGPGTRLLVL.